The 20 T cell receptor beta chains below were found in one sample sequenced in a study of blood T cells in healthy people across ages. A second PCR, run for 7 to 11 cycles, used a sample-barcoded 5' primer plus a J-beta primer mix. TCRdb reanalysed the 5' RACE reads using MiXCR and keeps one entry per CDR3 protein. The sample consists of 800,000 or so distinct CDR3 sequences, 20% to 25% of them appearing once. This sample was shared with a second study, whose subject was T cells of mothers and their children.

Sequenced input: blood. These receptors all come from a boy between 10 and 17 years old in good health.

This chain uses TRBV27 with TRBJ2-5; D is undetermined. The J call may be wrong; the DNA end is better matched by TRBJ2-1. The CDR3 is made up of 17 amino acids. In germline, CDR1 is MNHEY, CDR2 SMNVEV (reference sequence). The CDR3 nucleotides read TGTGCCAGCAGTTTAAATTCTGTCCCGGTTCTCTACAATGAGCAGTTCTTC. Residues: CASSLNSVPVLYNEQFF.

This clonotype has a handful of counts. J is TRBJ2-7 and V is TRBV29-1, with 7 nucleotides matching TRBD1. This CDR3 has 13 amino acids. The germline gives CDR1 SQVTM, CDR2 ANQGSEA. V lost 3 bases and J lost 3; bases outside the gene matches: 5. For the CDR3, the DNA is TGCAGCGTTGATCTGCCAGGGGGCTACGAGCAGTACTTC. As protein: CSVDLPGGYEQYF.

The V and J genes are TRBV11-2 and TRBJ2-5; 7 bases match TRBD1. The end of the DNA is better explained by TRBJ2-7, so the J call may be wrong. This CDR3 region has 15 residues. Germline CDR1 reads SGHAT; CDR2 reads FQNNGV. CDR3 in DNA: TGTGCCAGCAGCCCCACCGGGACAGAGTTTTACGAGCAGTACTTC. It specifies CASSPTGTEFYEQYF.

The CDR3 bases are TGTGCCAGCAGTTTAGAGGCCACCTTCTCCTACGAGCAGTACTTC. It encodes CASSLEATFSYEQYF. V is TRBV12-3 or TRBV12-4 and J is TRBJ2-7, with D unclear. The CDR3 runs to 15 residues. V lost 1 base to trimming and J lost 0 bases, with 10 bases between them.

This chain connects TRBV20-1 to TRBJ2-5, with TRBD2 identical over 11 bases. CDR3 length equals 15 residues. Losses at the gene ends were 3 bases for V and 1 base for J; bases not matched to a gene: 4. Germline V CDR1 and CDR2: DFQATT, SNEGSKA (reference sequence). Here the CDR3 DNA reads TGCAGTGCTAGCGCTAGCGGGGGGTTCCAAGAGACCCAGTACTTC. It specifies CSASASGGFQETQYF.

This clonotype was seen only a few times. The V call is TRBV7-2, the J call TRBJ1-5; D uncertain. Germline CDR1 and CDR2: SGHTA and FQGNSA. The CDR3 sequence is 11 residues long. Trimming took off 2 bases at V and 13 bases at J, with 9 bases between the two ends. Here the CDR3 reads CASSLYSGQHF. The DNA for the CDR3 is TGTGCCAGCAGCTTATATTCTGGGCAGCATTTT.

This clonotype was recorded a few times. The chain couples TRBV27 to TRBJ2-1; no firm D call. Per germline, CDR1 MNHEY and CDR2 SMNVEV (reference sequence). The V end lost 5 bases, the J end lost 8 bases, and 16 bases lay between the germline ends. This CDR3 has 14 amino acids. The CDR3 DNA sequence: TGTGCCAGCAGTCCAATCCTCAGGAACTATGAGCAGTTCTTC. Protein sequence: CASSPILRNYEQFF.

The CDR3 loop is CASSQDSGVEGQSNYGYTF. CDR3 nucleotides: TGCGCCAGCAGCCAAGACAGCGGTGTGGAGGGCCAATCTAACTATGGCTACACCTTC. The chain joins TRBV4-3 to TRBJ1-2; D is undetermined. V lost 0 bases to trimming and J lost 0 bases, with 20 bases between them. This CDR3 comprises 19 residues. Germline CDR1 is LGHNA and CDR2 is YSLEER.

In DNA, the CDR3 is TGCAGCGTTGGTACGGGGTACAATGAGCAGTTCTTC. It yields the protein CSVGTGYNEQFF. The genes are TRBV29-1 and TRBJ2-1, with D perhaps matching TRBD2 (5 bases). Trimming removed 4 bases at V and 4 bases at J, with 8 bases between. This CDR3 spans 12 amino acids. In germline, CDR1 is SQVTM, CDR2 ANQGSEA.

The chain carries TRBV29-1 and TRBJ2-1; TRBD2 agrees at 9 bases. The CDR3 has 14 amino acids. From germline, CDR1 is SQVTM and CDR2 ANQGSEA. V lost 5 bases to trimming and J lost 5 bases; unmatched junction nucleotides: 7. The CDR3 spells CSVYRSGSDNEQFF. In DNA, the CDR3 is TGCAGCGTTTACCGTAGCGGGAGTGACAATGAGCAGTTCTTC.

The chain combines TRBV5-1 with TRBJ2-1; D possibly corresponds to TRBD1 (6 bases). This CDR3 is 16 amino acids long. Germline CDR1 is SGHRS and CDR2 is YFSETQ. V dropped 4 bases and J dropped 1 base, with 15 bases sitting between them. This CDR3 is CASSPEIGGSYNEQFF. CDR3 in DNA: TGCGCCAGCAGCCCCGAGATAGGGGGTTCCTACAATGAGCAGTTCTTC.

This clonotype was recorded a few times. The CDR3, as DNA: TGTGCCAGCAGCTTAATACCGGGAGTGGAGACCCAGTACTTC. This encodes CASSLIPGVETQYF. The chain links TRBV7-2 to TRBJ2-5; D is perhaps TRBD2 (6 bases). Germline loops: CDR1 SGHTA, CDR2 FQGNSA. CDR3 length: 14 amino acids. The germline V and J ends were trimmed by 2 bases and 5 bases, with 12 bases remaining between them. The variable domain in full, with the rest retrieved from reference TRBV7-2 and TRBJ2-5, is GAGVSQSPSNKVTEKGKDVELRCDPISGHTALYWYRQSLGQGLEFLIYFQGNSAPDKSGLPSDRFSAERTGGSVSTLTIQRTQQEDSAVYLCASSLIPGVETQYFGPGTRLLVL.

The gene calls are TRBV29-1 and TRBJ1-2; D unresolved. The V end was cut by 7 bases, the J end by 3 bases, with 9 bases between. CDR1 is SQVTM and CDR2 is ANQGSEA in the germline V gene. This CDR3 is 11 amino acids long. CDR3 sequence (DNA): TGCAGCGGGCAGACTGACTATGGCTACACCTTC. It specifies CSGQTDYGYTF.

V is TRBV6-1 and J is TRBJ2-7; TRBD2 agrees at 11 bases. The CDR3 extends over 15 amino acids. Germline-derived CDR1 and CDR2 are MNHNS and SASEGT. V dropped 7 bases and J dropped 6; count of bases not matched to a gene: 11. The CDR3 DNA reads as TGTGCCAGCATTCCGACTAGCGGGATTTCGTCCGAGCAGTACTTC. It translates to CASIPTSGISSEQYF.

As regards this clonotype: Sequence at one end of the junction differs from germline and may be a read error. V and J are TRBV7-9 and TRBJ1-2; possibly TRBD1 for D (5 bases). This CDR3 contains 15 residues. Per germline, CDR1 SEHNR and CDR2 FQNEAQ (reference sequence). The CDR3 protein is CVSSSPGRANYGYTF. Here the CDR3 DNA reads TGTGTCAGCAGCTCCCCGGGACGAGCGAACTATGGCTACACCTTC.

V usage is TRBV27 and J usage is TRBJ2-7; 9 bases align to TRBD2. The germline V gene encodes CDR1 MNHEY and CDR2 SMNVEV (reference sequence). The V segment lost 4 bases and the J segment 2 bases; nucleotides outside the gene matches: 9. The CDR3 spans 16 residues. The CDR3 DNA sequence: TGTGCCAGCAGTTCCATCTTAGCGGGAGATACCTACGAGCAGTACTTC. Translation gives CASSSILAGDTYEQYF.

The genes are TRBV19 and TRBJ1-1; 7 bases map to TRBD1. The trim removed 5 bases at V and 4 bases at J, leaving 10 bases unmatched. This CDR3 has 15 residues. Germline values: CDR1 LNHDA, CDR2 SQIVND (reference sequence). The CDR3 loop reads CASSPDRVGSTEAFF. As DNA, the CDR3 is TGTGCCAGTAGTCCAGACAGGGTCGGAAGCACTGAAGCTTTCTTT.

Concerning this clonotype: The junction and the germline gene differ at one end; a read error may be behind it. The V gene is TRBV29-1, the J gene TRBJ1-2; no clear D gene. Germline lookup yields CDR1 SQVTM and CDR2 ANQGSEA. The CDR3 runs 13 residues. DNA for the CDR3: TGCAGCGTTGATAGCCCCTATAACTGTGGCTACACCTTC. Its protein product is CSVDSPYNCGYTF.

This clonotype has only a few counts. CDR3 loop: CASSFEFSSYEQYF. The CDR3 DNA sequence: TGTGCCAGCAGCTTTGAGTTTAGCTCCTACGAGCAGTACTTC. The V call is TRBV7-2, the J call TRBJ2-7; no clear D. V lost 3 bases and J 0 bases, leaving 9 bases between the germline ends. The CDR3 has 14 amino acids. CDR1 and CDR2 from the germline V gene are SGHTA and FQGNSA.

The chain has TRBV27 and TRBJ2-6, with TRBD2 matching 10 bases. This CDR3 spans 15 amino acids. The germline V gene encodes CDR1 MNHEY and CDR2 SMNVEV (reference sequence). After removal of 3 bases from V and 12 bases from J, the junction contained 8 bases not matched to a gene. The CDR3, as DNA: TGTGCCAGCAGTTTTCTAGCGGGAGCGACAAGCGTCCTGACTTTC. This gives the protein CASSFLAGATSVLTF.